Following are 13 T cell receptor beta chains from one sample sequenced in a study of CDR3 diversity in severe acne. MiXCR, applied by TCRdb to the PCR reads, yields one record per CDR3 protein. The profile covers about 100,000 distinct CDR3 sequences, with under 60% appearing a single time and around 12% taken by the ten largest. The material sequenced was blood. These receptors all stem from a male donor with acne.

This clonotype was found many times. This chain links TRBV9 with TRBJ2-1; 7 bases agree with TRBD2. The CDR3 runs to 16 residues. V was clipped by 0 bases and J by 4 bases; unmatched bases: 7. Germline CDR1 SGDLS, CDR2 YYNGEE. CDR3 coding DNA: TGTGCCAGCAGCGTAGATGGGGGGGGTACTTACAATGAGCAGTTCTTC. As protein: CASSVDGGGTYNEQFF.

The rearrangement uses TRBV15 and TRBJ2-7; D gene ambiguous. Trimming stripped 5 bases from V and 2 bases from J, with 10 bases between. The germline gives CDR1 LNHNV, CDR2 YYDKDF (reference sequence). CDR3 size: 13 residues. The CDR3 region is CATSRAGPYEQYF. The CDR3 DNA reads as TGTGCCACCAGCCGCGCCGGACCCTACGAGCAGTACTTC.

Comments on this clonotype: One junction end does not reproduce the germline sequence, and a read error may be involved. The chain carries TRBV7-3 and TRBJ1-6; D gene ambiguous. The CDR3 loop spans 15 amino acids. Germline lookup yields CDR1 SGHTA and CDR2 FQGTGA. CDR3 protein: CASSLRGLPNSPVHF. The CDR3 nucleotides are TGTGCCAGCAGCTTGCGTGGCCTTCCTAATTCACCCGTCCACTTT.

This clonotype was observed a handful of times. The chain joins TRBV20-1 to TRBJ2-3; 11 bases are shared with TRBD2. Germline lookup yields CDR1 DFQATT and CDR2 SNEGSKA (reference sequence). The CDR3 contains 16 residues. With V trimmed by 5 bases and J by 3 bases, 10 bases remained unmatched. CDR3 loop: CSAENLAGGPTDTQYF. CDR3 DNA: TGCAGTGCTGAAAATTTAGCGGGAGGGCCAACAGATACGCAGTATTTT.

By frequency in the sample, this clonotype is medium-sized. The J gene is TRBJ2-7, the V gene TRBV20-1; tentatively, D is TRBD1 (6 bases). CDR3 length equals 12 residues. Germline lookup yields CDR1 DFQATT and CDR2 SNEGSKA (reference sequence). Trimming stripped 6 bases from V and 2 bases from J, with 11 bases between. The CDR3 loop reads CSAPDRTYEQYF. In DNA, the CDR3 is TGCAGTGCACCGGACAGAACCTACGAGCAGTACTTC.

Many counts were recorded for this clonotype. This rearrangement joins TRBV19 to TRBJ1-2; the match to TRBD1 covers 7 bases. V lost 6 bases, J lost 5 bases, and 6 bases stayed unmatched. Per germline, CDR1 LNHDA and CDR2 SQIVND (reference sequence). CDR3 length equals 13 residues. The CDR3 sequence is CASRRGRFYGYTF. The CDR3 DNA reads TGTGCCAGTAGAAGGGGGCGTTTTTATGGCTACACCTTC.

On this clonotype itself: Its ends do not fully match the called genes, so a read error is possible. This chain links TRBV2 with TRBJ1-4, with unresolved D. Per germline, CDR1 SNHLY and CDR2 FYNNEI. The CDR3 has 16 amino acids. The CDR3 region is CASSEGRLPTNEKLLF. The CDR3 nucleotides read TGTGCCAGCAGTGAAGGTCGGCTTCCTACTAATGAAAAACTGCTTTTT. The full variable domain, in which reference TRBV2 and TRBJ1-4 provide the parts outside the CDR3, is EPEVTQTPSHQVTQMGQEVILRCVPISNHLYFYWYRQILGQKVEFLVSFYNNEISEKSEIFDDQFSVERPDGSNFTLKIRSTKLEDSAMYFCASSEGRLPTNEKLLFGSGTQLSVL.

The V and J genes are TRBV25-1 and TRBJ1-6; D not certain. The CDR3 is 14 residues long. V was pared by 5 bases and J by 9 bases, with 14 bases between. Germline V gene data show CDR1 as MGHDK and CDR2 as SYGVNS. The CDR3 here is CASSFARAGSPLHF. CDR3 DNA sequence: TGTGCCAGCAGTTTCGCCAGAGCAGGTTCACCCCTCCACTTT. Drawing the rest from reference TRBV25-1 and TRBJ1-6, the complete variable domain is EADIYQTPRYLVIGTGKKITLECSQTMGHDKMYWYQQDPGMELHLIHYSYGVNSTEKGDLSSESTVSRIRTEHFPLTLESARPSHTSQYLCASSFARAGSPLHFGNGTRLTVT.

The chain carries TRBV19 and TRBJ1-1; D is ambiguous. The V end lost 6 bases, the J end lost 4 bases, and 15 bases lay between the germline ends. Per the germline V gene, CDR1 is LNHDA and CDR2 is SQIVND (reference sequence). This CDR3 is built from 14 residues. In nucleotides, the CDR3 is TGTGCCAGTAGCGGGCGCCGGCTGGGCACTGAAGCTTTCTTT. It is translated as CASSGRRLGTEAFF.

The rearrangement joins TRBV10-2 to TRBJ1-5; D is undetermined. The CDR3 spans 12 residues. Germline CDR1 WSHSY, CDR2 SAAADI. The V end lost 2 bases, the J end lost 9 bases, and 8 bases lay between the germline ends. CDR3 sequence reads: CASSEGEAPQHF. In DNA form, the CDR3 reads TGCGCCAGCAGTGAGGGGGAGGCGCCCCAGCATTTT.

Within the sample, this clonotype is medium-sized. V usage is TRBV7-8 and J usage is TRBJ2-5; unclear D gene. V was trimmed by 0 bases and J by 4 bases, leaving 15 bases between them. This CDR3 is 16 amino acids long. CDR1 SGHVS and CDR2 FQNEAQ come from the germline V gene. This CDR3 is CASSLAPQSMGETQYF. In DNA, the CDR3 is TGTGCCAGCAGCTTAGCCCCCCAGAGTATGGGAGAGACCCAGTACTTC.

Turning to this clonotype: At one end the junction does not follow the germline gene, possibly because of a read error. V and J are TRBV9 and TRBJ2-7; perhaps TRBD2 as D (6 bases). The germline V gene encodes CDR1 SGDLS and CDR2 YYNGEE. This CDR3 has 14 amino acids. The CDR3 DNA reads as TGCGCCAGCAGCCAAGGACGGGGACTCCTGGAGCAGTACTTC. Translated: CASSQGRGLLEQYF.

In this sample, this clonotype turned up many times. The chain recombines TRBV7-3 with TRBJ2-7; 7 positions agree with TRBD2. CDR1 and CDR2 from the germline V gene are SGHTA and FQGTGA. This CDR3 comprises 13 residues. The trim removed 2 bases at V and 6 bases at J, leaving 4 bases unmatched. The CDR3 loop is CASSLAGAGEQYF. The CDR3 coding sequence is TGTGCCAGCAGCTTAGCGGGAGCGGGCGAGCAGTACTTC.